This TCR beta chain was identified in a study of human T cells and chemical hapten exposure (dated by TCRdb to about 2021). About the full investigation: Libraries were pooled for sequencing, and variation in per-sample TCR yields was attributed mainly to small differences in library volumes within the pool. In alopecia patients, the study followed how the peripheral blood TCR repertoire changed in vivo over primary and secondary sensitization to diphenylcyclopropenone (DPC), a hapten. For every blood RNA sample, sequencing covered both the TCR alpha and TCR beta chains.

A few counts support this clonotype. Its antigen remains unidentified. There are no base qualities to consult, and no much larger clone falls within one base. The library came from RACE. Sequencing was performed on a NextSeq 500. During library preparation, unique molecular identifiers were attached to individual cDNA molecules so that TCRs could be counted in a quantitative, reproducible way. The source study handled its data this way. Samples had a median of roughly 91,000 TCRs, with a range from about 23,224 to 750,000. The Decombinator software suite was used to annotate the V, J and CDR3 of the TCR reads. To make PS versus PT1 abundance plots, every sample was subsampled to the same number of TCRs (28,000). TCRs were defined as expanded if absent before sensitization and observed at least eight times at the 2-week time point. In TCRdb, the public reads were trimmed at Q25 with fastp and aligned with MiXCR, with productive beta chains retained. A single entry per CDR3 protein holds the most common genes and DNA from its merged rows. The V and J calls, along with clone size, are taken from TCRdb and not from the paper's own processing. The sample has 50,000 to 70,000 distinct CDR3 sequences on record, roughly 6.6% of them singletons. Jointly, the top ten make up 3.4% of the sample.

Reading the label with the study, this specimen's time point is: healthy volunteer bleed at 6 weeks. Total RNA was extracted from unfractionated whole blood collected in Tempus Blood RNA tubes. As TCR sequencing controls, several healthy volunteers were used, with blood taken at day 0, 2 weeks and 6 weeks. Looking up the germline V gene (reference sequence) yields CDR1 LNHDA and CDR2 SQIVND. V is trimmed back by 5 bases and J by 3 bases, and the junction contains 0 bases that no gene match accounts for. From cysteine to phenylalanine, the CDR3 is 16 amino acids long. Only the CDR3 DNA stays, 48 bases, in frame from base 1. General conclusions and limits of the study: DPC sensitization did not change how many TCRs were above 1 in 1000 frequency, and no evidence was found of alterations in global repertoire structure. Repeated subsampling changed both the strength of the expansion versus patch-test correlation and the threshold at which that correlation became significant.

The sequenced material came from whole blood. The V and J segments used are TRBV19 and TRBJ2-6; 14 bases in the junction line up with TRBD2. The receptor's source is a female donor in good health. Some clones in this sample may be carry-over from other donors' samples. The CDR3 is CASSGTSGSGANVLTF. The nucleotide sequence is given as TGTGCCAGTAGTGGGACTAGCGGGAGTGGGGCCAACGTCCTGACTTTC.